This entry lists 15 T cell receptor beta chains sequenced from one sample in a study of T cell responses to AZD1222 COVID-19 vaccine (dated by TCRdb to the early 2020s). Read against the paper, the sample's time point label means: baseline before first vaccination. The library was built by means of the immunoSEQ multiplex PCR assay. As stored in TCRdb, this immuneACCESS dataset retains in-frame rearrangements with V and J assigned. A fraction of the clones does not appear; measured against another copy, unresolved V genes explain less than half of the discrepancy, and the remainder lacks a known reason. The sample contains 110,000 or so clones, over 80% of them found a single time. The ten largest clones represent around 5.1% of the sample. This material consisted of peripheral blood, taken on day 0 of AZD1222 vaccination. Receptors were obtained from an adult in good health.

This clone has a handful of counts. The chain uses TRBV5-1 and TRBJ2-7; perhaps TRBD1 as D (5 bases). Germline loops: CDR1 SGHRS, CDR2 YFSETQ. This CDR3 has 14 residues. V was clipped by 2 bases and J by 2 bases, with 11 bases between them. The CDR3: CASSLIGHPYEQYF. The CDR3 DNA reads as TGCGCCAGCAGCTTAATCGGACACCCCTACGAGCAGTACTTC.

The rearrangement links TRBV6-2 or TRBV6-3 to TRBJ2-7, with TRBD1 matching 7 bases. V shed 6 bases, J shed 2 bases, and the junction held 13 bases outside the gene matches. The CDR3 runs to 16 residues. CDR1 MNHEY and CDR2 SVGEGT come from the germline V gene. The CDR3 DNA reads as TGTGCCAGCAGCTCGCCCAGGGGACAGCGACCCTACGAGCAGTACTTC. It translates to CASSSPRGQRPYEQYF.

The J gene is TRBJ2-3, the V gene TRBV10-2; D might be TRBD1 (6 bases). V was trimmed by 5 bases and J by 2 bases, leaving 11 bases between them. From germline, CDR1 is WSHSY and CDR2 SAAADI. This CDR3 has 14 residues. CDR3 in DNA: TGCGCCAGCAGTCGCCGGGACAACACAGATACGCAGTATTTT. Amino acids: CASSRRDNTDTQYF.

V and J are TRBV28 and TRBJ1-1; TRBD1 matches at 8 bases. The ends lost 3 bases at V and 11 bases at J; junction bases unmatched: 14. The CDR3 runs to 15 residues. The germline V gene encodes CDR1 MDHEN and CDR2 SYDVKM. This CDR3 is CASSFRYPLDRGAFF. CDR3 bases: TGTGCCAGCAGTTTCCGCTACCCCCTCGACAGGGGTGCTTTCTTT. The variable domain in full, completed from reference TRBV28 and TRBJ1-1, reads DVKVTQSSRYLVKRTGEKVFLECVQDMDHENMFWYRQDPGLGLRLIYFSYDVKMKEKGDIPEGYSVSREKKERFSLILESASTNQTSMYLCASSFRYPLDRGAFFGQGTRLTVV.

The CDR3 DNA reads TGTGCCAGTAGTTTACTAGCGGGGGATGTCGGGGAGCTGTTTTTT. Amino acids: CASSLLAGDVGELFF. This chain uses TRBV19 with TRBJ2-2; the match to TRBD2 covers 11 bases. The CDR3 is made up of 15 amino acids. V was pared by 5 bases and J by 7 bases, with 6 bases of the junction left unmatched. Germline assignment: CDR1 LNHDA and CDR2 SQIVND (reference sequence).

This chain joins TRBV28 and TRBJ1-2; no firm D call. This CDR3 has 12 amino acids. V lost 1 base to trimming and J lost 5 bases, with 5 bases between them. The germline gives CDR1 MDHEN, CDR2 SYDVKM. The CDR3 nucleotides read TGTGCCAGCAGTTTATTGGGGTATGGCTACACCTTC. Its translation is CASSLLGYGYTF.

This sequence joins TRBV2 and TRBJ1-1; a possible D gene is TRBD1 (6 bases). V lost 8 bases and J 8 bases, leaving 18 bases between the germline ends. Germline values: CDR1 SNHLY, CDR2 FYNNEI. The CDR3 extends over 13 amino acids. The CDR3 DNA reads TGTGCCAGCCGTCTAGGACAGCCGACGGAAGCTTTCTTT. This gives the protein CASRLGQPTEAFF.

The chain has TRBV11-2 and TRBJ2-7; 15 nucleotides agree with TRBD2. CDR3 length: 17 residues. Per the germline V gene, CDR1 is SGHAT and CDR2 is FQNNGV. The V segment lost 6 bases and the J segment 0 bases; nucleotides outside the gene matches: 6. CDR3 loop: CASRGLAGGRSSYEQYF. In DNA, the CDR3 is TGTGCCAGCAGGGGACTAGCGGGGGGTCGTAGCTCCTACGAGCAGTACTTC.

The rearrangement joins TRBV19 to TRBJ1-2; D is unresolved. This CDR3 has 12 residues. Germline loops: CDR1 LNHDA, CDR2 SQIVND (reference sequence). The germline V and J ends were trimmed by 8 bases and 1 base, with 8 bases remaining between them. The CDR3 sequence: CASGRFNYGYTF. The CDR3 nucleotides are TGTGCCAGTGGACGGTTTAACTATGGCTACACCTTC.

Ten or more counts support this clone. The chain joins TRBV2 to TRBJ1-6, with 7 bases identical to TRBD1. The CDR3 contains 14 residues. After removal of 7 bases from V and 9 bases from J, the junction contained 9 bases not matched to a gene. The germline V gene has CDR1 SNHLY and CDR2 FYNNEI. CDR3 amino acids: CASMTSGGGSPLHF. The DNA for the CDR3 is TGTGCCAGCATGACCTCAGGGGGGGGTTCACCCCTCCACTTT.

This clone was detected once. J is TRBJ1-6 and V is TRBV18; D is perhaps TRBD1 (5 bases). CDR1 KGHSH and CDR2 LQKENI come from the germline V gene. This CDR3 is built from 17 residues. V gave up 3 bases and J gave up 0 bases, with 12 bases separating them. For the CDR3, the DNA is TGTGCCAGCTCACCTTCGCAGGGAGCCTCCTATAATTCACCCCTCCACTTT. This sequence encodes CASSPSQGASYNSPLHF.

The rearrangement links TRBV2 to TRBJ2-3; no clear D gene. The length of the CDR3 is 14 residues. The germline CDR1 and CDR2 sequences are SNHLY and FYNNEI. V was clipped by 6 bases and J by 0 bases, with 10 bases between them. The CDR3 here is CASRGIYSTDTQYF. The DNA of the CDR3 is TGTGCCAGCAGGGGGATTTATAGCACAGATACGCAGTATTTT.

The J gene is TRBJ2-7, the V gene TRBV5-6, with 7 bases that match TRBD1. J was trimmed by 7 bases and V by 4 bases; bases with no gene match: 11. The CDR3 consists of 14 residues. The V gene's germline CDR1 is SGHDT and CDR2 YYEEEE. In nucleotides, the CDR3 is TGTGCCAGCAGCACCCGGGACAGCCATGGGGAGCAGTACTTC. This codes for CASSTRDSHGEQYF.

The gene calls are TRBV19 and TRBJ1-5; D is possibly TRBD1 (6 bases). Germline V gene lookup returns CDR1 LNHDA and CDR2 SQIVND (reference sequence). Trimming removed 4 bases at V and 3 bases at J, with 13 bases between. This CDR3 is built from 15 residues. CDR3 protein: CASSTGQIINQPQHF. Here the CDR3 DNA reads TGTGCCAGTAGTACCGGACAGATTATCAATCAGCCCCAGCATTTT.

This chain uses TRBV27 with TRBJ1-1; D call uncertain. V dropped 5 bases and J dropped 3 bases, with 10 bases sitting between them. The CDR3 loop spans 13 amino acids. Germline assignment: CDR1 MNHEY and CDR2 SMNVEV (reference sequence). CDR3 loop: CASSQKGYTEAFF. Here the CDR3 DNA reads TGTGCCAGCAGTCAAAAGGGCTACACTGAAGCTTTCTTT.